The sequence of this TCR beta chain was determined in a study of CD8+ T cells in alopecia areata. Study-level background: It was oral tofacitinib, at 5 to 10 mg twice daily, that treated patients received.

As regards this clone: As yet, its antigen is unknown.

Study-level points and caveats: With patients, TCR sharing proved less clear than in mice, a difference possibly related to HLA. Relative to normal scalp, lesional scalp, especially alopecia totalis/universalis, showed higher clonality. Treatment with tofacitinib significantly lowered scalp clonality and reduced expanded CD8+ clones among the top 100.

Treatment of the sample: oral pan-JAK inhibitor, 5-10 mg twice daily. Extraction and reverse transcription of RNA yielded cDNA as the sequencing template. Only in-frame clones appear in the TCRdb table, and some are missing; sequencing was by immunoSEQ multiplex PCR. The sample lists 150,000 to 250,000 clones; 55% to 70% were seen once. This clonotype was sampled from a human donor with alopecia areata. The starting material was CD4+ T cells sorted from blood, obtained at week 24, from a patient treated with tofacitinib.

Written as DNA, the CDR3 is TGTGCCTGGAGCGGACAACTTAGCAATCAGCCCCAGCATTTT. Translating gives CAWSGQLSNQPQHF. The chain is built from TRBV30 and TRBJ1-5, with a tentative D call TRBD1 (5 bases). There are 14 residues in the CDR3. Germline values: CDR1 GTSNPN, CDR2 SVGIG (reference sequence). V lost 3 bases and J lost 0, with 9 bases in between.